The T cell receptor (beta chain) described here comes from a study of T-cell reconstitution after alpha-beta-depleted transplantation in children. This clonotype has at least ten counts. There are 15 residues in the CDR3. Germline lookup yields CDR1 LNHDA and CDR2 SQIVND (reference sequence). The trim removed 6 bases at V and 5 bases at J, leaving 6 bases unmatched. Preparing the TCRbeta library involved the use of unique molecular identifiers. TCRdb re-called the PCR reads through MiXCR, storing one row per CDR3 protein. The sample includes some 490,000 distinct CDR3 sequences, under 15% of them seen just once.

V and J are TRBV19 and TRBJ2-2; 10 bases align to TRBD1. The sequence came from a human donor who donated a stem cell graft to a child with combined immunodeficiency. The source was PBMCs from the stem cell graft donor, collected from the stem cell graft. The CDR3 DNA follows: TGTGCCAGTAGAGAAAGGACAGGGGGTACCGGGGAGCTGTTTTTT. Amino acids: CASRERTGGTGELFF.